The 13 T cell receptor beta chains below come from one sample, sequenced in a study of Graves' ophthalmopathy and Graves' hyperthyroidism. Amplification targeted the TCR beta CDR3 regions, with RNA transcripts as the source material. Second-round multiplex PCR followed a first-round RT-PCR using HTBI primers. Using its own MiXCR run on the multiplex PCR reads, TCRdb lists one record per CDR3 protein. The repertoire has over 500,000 distinct CDR3 sequences, 20% to 25% of them found once; the top ten carry roughly 6.9%. The sequencing sample was made of peripheral blood. These receptors were taken from a woman aged 18-29 years with stable Graves' hyperthyroidism. Some clones in this sample may be carry-over from other donors' samples.

This clonotype was detected many times. The J gene is TRBJ1-3, the V gene TRBV6-5; D gene unclear. The germline V gene has CDR1 MNHEY and CDR2 SVGAGI. The CDR3 consists of 15 residues. The V end lost 4 bases, the J end lost 5 bases, and 15 bases lay between the germline ends. CDR3 in amino acids: CASSSYASERNTIYF. The CDR3 DNA reads as TGTGCCAGCAGTTCCTATGCCTCGGAGCGAAACACCATATATTTT.

This clonotype has at least ten counts. The V gene is TRBV12-3 or TRBV12-4, the J gene TRBJ1-5; D not resolved. Trimming cost V 6 bases and J 0 bases, with 9 bases left between them. The CDR3 spans 14 residues. The CDR3: CASSRIYSNQPQHF. For the CDR3, the DNA is TGTGCCAGCAGCAGGATATATAGCAATCAGCCCCAGCATTTT.

This clonotype was seen once. The chain uses TRBV20-1 and TRBJ1-2; the D gene is possibly TRBD1 (5 bases). The CDR3 is 14 residues long. Per the germline V gene, CDR1 is DFQATT and CDR2 is SNEGSKA (reference sequence). The ends were cut back, 1 base at V and 6 bases at J, with 15 bases in the middle. CDR3 nucleotide sequence: TGCAGTGCTAGAGTCTTCCAGGGAGGTAATGGCTACACCTTC. Its protein product is CSARVFQGGNGYTF.

The chain joins TRBV20-1 to TRBJ2-7; 7 nucleotides line up with TRBD1. CDR3 size: 14 residues. Losses at the gene ends were 0 bases for V and 3 bases for J; bases not matched to a gene: 5. Germline-derived CDR1 and CDR2 are DFQATT and SNEGSKA (reference sequence). This CDR3 reads CSARDTGVSYEQYF. The CDR3 DNA is TGCAGTGCTAGAGATACAGGGGTGAGCTACGAGCAGTACTTC.

This clonotype was seen ten or more times. DNA for the CDR3: TGTGCCAGCAGCTTAGATAGGCAGGGTCCCTACGAGCAGTACTTC. It translates to CASSLDRQGPYEQYF. The V and J genes are TRBV11-2 and TRBJ2-7; tentative D call: TRBD1 (5 bases). V lost 0 bases and J lost 2, with 11 bases in between. This CDR3 comprises 15 residues. Germline CDR1 is SGHAT and CDR2 is FQNNGV.

This clonotype was detected many times. The CDR3 DNA is TGTGCCAGCAGTTACCCACCCGCTTCCTACGAGCAGTACTTC. It yields the protein CASSYPPASYEQYF. The gene calls are TRBV6-5 and TRBJ2-7; D unclear. Trimming took off 2 bases at V and 1 base at J, with 9 bases between the two ends. Germline V gene sequence: CDR1 MNHEY, CDR2 SVGAGI. The CDR3 extends over 14 amino acids.

As regards this clonotype: At one of its ends the junction is not consistent with the germline gene, which may arise from a read error. The CDR3 here is CCAYEETQYF. The CDR3 DNA reads as TGCTGTGCTTATGAAGAGACCCAGTACTTC. The chain has TRBV20-1 and TRBJ2-5, with D unresolved. Per the germline V gene, CDR1 is DFQATT and CDR2 is SNEGSKA (reference sequence). This CDR3 region has 10 residues.

Comment on this clonotype: Here the CDR3 omits its conserved ending phenylalanine or tryptophan, so a read error is the likely source. V is TRBV29-1 and J is TRBJ1-1; D gene unclear. Per germline, CDR1 SQVTM and CDR2 ANQGSEA. This CDR3 is 10 amino acids long. The CDR3 DNA follows: TGTACCCTCGGAGGCACTGAAGCTTTCTAT. This codes for CTLGGTEAFY.

This clonotype has just one count. The chain employs TRBV28 and TRBJ1-1; tentatively, D is TRBD1 (5 bases). V lost 5 bases to trimming and J lost 5 bases, with 18 bases between them. Germline V lookup: CDR1 MDHEN, CDR2 SYDVKM. This CDR3 has 15 amino acids. The CDR3 loop is CASSPPIGARTEAFF. The CDR3 DNA follows: TGTGCCAGCAGTCCCCCGATAGGGGCCCGAACTGAAGCTTTCTTT.

This clonotype was detected ten times or more. The chain recombines TRBV28 with TRBJ2-7, with 10 bases fitting TRBD1. Germline CDR1 and CDR2: MDHEN and SYDVKM. V was pared by 8 bases and J by 4 bases, with 8 bases of the junction left unmatched. The CDR3 covers 14 residues. CDR3 nucleotides: TGTGCCAGCGCTTGGGGGACAGGGGTTTACGAGCAGTACTTC. Encoded protein: CASAWGTGVYEQYF.

This clonotype was seen repeatedly, ten times or more. V gene TRBV7-3 combines with J gene TRBJ1-2, with TRBD1 matching 8 bases. After removal of 5 bases from V and 7 bases from J, the junction contained 9 bases not matched to a gene. The CDR3 consists of 14 residues. CDR1 and CDR2 from the germline V gene are SGHTA and FQGTGA. CDR3 in amino acids: CASSTGQGQTGYTF. The CDR3 DNA is TGTGCCAGCAGCACCGGACAGGGCCAAACTGGCTACACCTTC.

This clonotype was detected ten times or more. This rearrangement joins TRBV6-5 to TRBJ2-7; 9 nucleotides match TRBD1. Germline CDR1 is MNHEY and CDR2 is SVGAGI. With V trimmed by 2 bases and J by 3 bases, 5 bases remained unmatched. CDR3 length: 15 residues. The CDR3 DNA follows: TGTGCCAGCAGTTACGAAGCGACAGGGGGCTACGAGCAGTACTTC. Encoded protein: CASSYEATGGYEQYF.

This clonotype was detected a few times. The CDR3 coding sequence is TGTGCCAGCAGCTTAGCCGGCGGACAGTACACTGAAGCTTTCTTT. Its translation: CASSLAGGQYTEAFF. V gene TRBV7-2 combines with J gene TRBJ1-1; D may be TRBD1 (6 bases). Germline V lookup: CDR1 SGHTA, CDR2 FQGNSA. This CDR3 region has 15 residues. V lost 0 bases and J 3 bases, leaving 11 bases between the germline ends.